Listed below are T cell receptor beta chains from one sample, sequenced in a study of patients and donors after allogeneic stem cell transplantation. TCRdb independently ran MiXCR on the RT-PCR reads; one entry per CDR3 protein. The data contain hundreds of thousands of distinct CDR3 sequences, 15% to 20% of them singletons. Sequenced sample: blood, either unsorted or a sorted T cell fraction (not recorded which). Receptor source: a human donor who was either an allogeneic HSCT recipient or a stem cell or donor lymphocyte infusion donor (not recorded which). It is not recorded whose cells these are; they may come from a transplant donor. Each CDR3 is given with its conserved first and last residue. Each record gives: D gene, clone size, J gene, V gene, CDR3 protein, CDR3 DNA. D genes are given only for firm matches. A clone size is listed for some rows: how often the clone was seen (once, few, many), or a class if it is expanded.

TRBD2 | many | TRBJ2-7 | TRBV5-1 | CASSQTSGAYYEQYF | TGCGCCAGCAGCCAAACTAGCGGGGCTTACTACGAGCAGTACTTC
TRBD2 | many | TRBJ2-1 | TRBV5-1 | CASSFRGGSYNEQFF | TGCGCCAGCAGCTTTCGGGGGGGCTCCTACAATGAGCAGTTCTTC
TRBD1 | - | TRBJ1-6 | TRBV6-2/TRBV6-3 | CASKTDRGRDSPLHF | TGTGCCAGCAAAACCGACAGGGGTCGGGATTCACCCCTCCACTTT
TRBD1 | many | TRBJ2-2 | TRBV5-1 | CASSAGQERVTGELFF | TGCGCCAGCAGCGCCGGACAGGAGAGGGTCACCGGGGAGCTGTTTTTT
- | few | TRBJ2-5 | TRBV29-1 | CSVVEGQETQYF | TGCAGCGTTGTTGAGGGGCAAGAGACCCAGTACTTC
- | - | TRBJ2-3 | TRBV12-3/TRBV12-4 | CASSLTGTADTQYF | TGTGCCAGCAGTTTAACTGGCACAGCAGATACGCAGTATTTT
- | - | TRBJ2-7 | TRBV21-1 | CASSKLARGPVEQYF | TGTGCCAGCAGCAAATTGGCCAGGGGGCCTGTCGAGCAGTACTTC
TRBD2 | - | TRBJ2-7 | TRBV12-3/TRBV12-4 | CASSLGLRGGRINEQYF | TGTGCCAGCAGTTTGGGGCTGCGGGGGGGCCGGATAAACGAGCAGTACTTC
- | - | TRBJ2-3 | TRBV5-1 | CASSLNPTSKDTQYF | TGCGCCAGCAGCTTGAACCCTACCTCGAAGGATACGCAGTATTTT
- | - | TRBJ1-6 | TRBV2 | CASSESRERSPLHF | TGTGCCAGCAGTGAAAGCAGGGAGAGATCACCCCTCCACTTT
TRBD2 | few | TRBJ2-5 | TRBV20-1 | CSAGFSSGGHQETQYF | TGCAGTGCGGGATTTTCTAGCGGGGGGCACCAAGAGACCCAGTACTTC
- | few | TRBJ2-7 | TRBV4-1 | CASSQESWGVASYEQYF | TGCGCCAGCAGCCAAGAATCTTGGGGGGTAGCCTCCTACGAGCAGTACTTC
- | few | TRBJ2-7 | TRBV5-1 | CASSLGEPPYEQYF | TGCGCCAGCAGCTTGGGGGAGCCCCCCTACGAGCAGTACTTC
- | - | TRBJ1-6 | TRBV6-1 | CASSPGRDNSPLHF | TGTGCCAGCAGTCCTGGAAGGGATAATTCACCCCTCCACTTT
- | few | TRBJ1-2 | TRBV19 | CASSIDLAGHYGYTF | TGTGCCAGTAGTATAGATCTGGCGGGGCACTATGGCTACACCTTC
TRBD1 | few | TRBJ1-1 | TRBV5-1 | CASSPKYQGAGEAFF | TGCGCCAGCAGCCCAAAATACCAGGGGGCGGGTGAAGCTTTCTTT
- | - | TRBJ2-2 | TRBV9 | CASSPPATGELFF | TGTGCCAGCAGCCCCCCGGCCACCGGGGAGCTGTTTTTT
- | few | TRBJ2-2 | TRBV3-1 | CASSPGVDYPEPGELFF | TGTGCCAGCAGCCCTGGGGTCGACTACCCTGAACCCGGGGAGCTGTTTTTT
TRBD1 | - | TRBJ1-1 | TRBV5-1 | CASSTGTGRNTEAFF | TGCGCCAGCAGCACCGGGACAGGGAGGAACACTGAAGCTTTCTTT
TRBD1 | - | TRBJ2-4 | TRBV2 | CASSSGTGGSNIQYF | TGTGCCAGCAGTTCCGGGACAGGGGGCTCAAACATTCAGTACTTC
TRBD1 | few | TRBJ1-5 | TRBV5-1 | CASSPGTGTQPQHF | TGCGCCAGCAGCCCCGGGACAGGGACTCAGCCCCAGCATTTT
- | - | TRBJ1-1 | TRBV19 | CASSRGRRLTPEAFF | TGTGCCAGTAGTAGGGGACGCCGGCTAACCCCTGAAGCTTTCTTT
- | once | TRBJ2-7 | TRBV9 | CASSVGSGTGSYEQYF | TGTGCCAGCAGCGTGGGTTCGGGGACGGGATCCTACGAGCAGTACTTC
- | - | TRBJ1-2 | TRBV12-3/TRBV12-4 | CASSPGTGRGYTF | TGTGCCAGCAGCCCCGGGACCGGGCGGGGCTACACCTTC
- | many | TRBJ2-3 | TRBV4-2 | CASSPWTSTDTQYF | TGTGCCAGCAGCCCCTGGACCAGCACAGATACGCAGTATTTT
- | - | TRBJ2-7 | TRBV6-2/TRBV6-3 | CATGPSGVQQYF | TGTGCCACAGGACCGTCAGGGGTTCAGCAGTACTTC
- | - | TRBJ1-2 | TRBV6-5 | CASSYSGGYGYTF | TGTGCCAGCAGTTACTCCGGCGGATATGGCTACACCTTC
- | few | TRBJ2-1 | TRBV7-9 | CASSPGFGYNEQFF | TGTGCCAGCAGCCCCGGGTTCGGGTACAATGAGCAGTTCTTC
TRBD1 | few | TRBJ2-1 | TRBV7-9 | CASTRQGAFNEQFF | TGTGCCAGCACCCGACAGGGGGCGTTCAATGAGCAGTTCTTC
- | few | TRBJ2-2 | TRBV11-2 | CASSLVGGPGTGELFF | TGTGCCAGCAGCTTAGTGGGGGGCCCGGGGACCGGGGAGCTGTTTTTT
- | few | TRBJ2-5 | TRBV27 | CASSFSGQIQETQYF | TGTGCCAGCAGTTTTTCCGGGCAGATCCAAGAGACCCAGTACTTC
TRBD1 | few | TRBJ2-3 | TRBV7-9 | CASSEGQGRTDTQYF | TGTGCCAGCAGCGAAGGACAGGGTCGCACAGATACGCAGTATTTT